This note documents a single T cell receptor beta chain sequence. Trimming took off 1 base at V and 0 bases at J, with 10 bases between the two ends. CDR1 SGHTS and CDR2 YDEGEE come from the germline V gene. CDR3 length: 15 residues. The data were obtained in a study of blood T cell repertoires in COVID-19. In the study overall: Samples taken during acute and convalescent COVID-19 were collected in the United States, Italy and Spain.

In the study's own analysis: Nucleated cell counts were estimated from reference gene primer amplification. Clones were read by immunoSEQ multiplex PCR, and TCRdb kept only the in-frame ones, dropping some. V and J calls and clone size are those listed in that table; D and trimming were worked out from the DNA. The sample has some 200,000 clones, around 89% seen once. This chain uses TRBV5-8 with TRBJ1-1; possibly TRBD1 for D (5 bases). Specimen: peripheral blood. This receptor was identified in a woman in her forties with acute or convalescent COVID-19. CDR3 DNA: TGTGCCAGCAGCTTGAGCCCCAGGGTGAACACTGAAGCTTTCTTT. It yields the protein CASSLSPRVNTEAFF.